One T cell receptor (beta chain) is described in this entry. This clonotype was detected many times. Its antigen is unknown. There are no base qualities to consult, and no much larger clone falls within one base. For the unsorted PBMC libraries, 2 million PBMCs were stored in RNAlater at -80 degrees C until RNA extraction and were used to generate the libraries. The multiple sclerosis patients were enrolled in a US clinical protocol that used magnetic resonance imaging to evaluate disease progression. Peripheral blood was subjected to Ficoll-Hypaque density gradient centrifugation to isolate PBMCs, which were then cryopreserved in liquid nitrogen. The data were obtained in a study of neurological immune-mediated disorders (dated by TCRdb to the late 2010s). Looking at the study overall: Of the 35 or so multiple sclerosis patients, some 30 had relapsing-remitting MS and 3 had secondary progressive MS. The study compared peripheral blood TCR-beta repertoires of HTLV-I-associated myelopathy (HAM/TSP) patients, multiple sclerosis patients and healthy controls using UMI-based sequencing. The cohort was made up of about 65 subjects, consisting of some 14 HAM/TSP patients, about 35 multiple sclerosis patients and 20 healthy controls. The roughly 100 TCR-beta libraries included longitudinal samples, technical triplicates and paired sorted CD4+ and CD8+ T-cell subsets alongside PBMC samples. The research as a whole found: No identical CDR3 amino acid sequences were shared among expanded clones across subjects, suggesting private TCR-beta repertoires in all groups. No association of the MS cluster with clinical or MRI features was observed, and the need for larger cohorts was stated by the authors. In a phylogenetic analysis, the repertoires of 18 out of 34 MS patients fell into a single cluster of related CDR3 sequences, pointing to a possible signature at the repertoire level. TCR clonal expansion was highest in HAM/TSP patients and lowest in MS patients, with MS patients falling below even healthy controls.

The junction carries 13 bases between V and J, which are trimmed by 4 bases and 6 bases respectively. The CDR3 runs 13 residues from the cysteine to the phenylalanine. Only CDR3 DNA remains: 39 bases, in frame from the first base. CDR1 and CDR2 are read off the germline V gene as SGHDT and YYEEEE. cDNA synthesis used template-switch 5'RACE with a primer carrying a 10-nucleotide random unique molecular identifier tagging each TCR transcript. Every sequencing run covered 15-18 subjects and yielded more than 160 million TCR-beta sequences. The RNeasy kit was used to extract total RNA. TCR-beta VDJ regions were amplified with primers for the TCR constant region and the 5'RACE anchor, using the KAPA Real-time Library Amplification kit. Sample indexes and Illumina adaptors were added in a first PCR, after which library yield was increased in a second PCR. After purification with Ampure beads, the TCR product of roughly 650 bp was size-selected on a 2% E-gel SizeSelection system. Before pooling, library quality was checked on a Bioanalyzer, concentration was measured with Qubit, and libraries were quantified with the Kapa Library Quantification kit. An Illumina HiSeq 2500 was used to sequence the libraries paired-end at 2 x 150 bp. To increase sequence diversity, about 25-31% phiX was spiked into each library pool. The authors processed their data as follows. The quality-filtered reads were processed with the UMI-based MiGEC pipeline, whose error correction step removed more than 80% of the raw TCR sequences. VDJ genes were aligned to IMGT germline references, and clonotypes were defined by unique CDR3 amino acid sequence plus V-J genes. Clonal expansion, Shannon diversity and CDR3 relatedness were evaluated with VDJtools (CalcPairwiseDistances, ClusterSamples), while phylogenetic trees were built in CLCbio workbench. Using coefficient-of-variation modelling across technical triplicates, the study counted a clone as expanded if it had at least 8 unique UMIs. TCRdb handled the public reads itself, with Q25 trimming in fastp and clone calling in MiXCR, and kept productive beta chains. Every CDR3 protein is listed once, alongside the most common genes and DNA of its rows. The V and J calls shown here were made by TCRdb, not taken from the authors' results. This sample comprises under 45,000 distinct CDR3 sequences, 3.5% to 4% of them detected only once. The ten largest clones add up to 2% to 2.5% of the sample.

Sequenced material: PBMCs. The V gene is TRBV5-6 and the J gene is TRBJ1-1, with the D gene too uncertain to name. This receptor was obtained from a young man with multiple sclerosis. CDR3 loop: CASSPGGPAEAFF. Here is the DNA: TGTGCCAGCAGCCCGGGAGGGCCGGCTGAAGCTTTCTTT.